Listed below are T cell receptor beta chains from one sample, sequenced in a study of blood T cell repertoires in COVID-19. Measured with immunoSEQ multiplex PCR; TCRdb has only the in-frame clones, and not every one. The profile shows around 280,000 clones, approximately 88% of them singletons. Sample: PBMCs or T cells enriched from blood (not recorded which). Receptors originate from a woman in her thirties or forties who had recovered from COVID-19. CDR3s include the opening cysteine and the closing phenylalanine or tryptophan. A D gene is named only where the DNA matches it firmly. Rows may omit the clone size; those that give it use once, few, many or a size class.

v_call	j_call	clone_size	d_call	cdr3_aa	cdr3_nt
TRBV7-8	TRBJ2-7	once	NA	CASSLTVGPTYYEQYF	TGTGCCAGCAGCTTAACGGTGGGCCCGACCTACTACGAGCAGTACTTC
TRBV4-3	TRBJ1-3	NA	NA	CASSQGRGWSGNTIYF	TGCGCCAGCAGCCAAGGGCGGGGATGGTCTGGAAACACCATATATTTT
TRBV2	TRBJ2-1	NA	NA	CASSFALDYNEQFF	TGTGCCAGCAGTTTCGCACTAGATTACAATGAGCAGTTCTTC
TRBV9	TRBJ1-2	NA	NA	CASSAEPYGYTF	TGTGCCAGCAGCGCCGAGCCCTATGGCTACACCTTC
TRBV7-9	TRBJ2-1	NA	TRBD2	CASSPGGGSSDNEQFF	TGTGCCAGCAGCCCGGGGGGAGGGTCCTCGGACAATGAGCAGTTCTTC
TRBV30	TRBJ2-5	NA	TRBD2	CAWAGDGETQYF	TGTGCCTGGGCGGGGGACGGAGAGACCCAGTACTTC
TRBV18	TRBJ2-3	NA	NA	CASSPTTPSRADTQYF	TGTGCCAGCTCACCCACGACCCCTTCGAGGGCTGATACGCAGTATTTT
TRBV3-1/TRBV3-2	TRBJ2-2	NA	NA	CASSQDPITGELFF	TGTGCCAGCAGCCAAGATCCCATCACCGGGGAGCTGTTTTTT
TRBV19	TRBJ2-5	NA	TRBD1	CASLFPGTGSQETQYF	TGTGCCAGCCTCTTTCCCGGGACAGGGTCCCAAGAGACCCAGTACTTC
TRBV5-1	TRBJ2-2	NA	NA	CASSGAGSWFGELFF	TGCGCCAGCAGCGGGGCCGGGAGTTGGTTCGGGGAGCTGTTTTTT
TRBV7-8	TRBJ2-3	NA	NA	CASSLQGLKTDTQYF	TGTGCCAGCAGCCTCCAGGGGTTGAAGACAGATACGCAGTATTTT
TRBV18	TRBJ1-5	NA	NA	CASSRTGGSNQPQHF	TGTGCCAGCTCACGGACGGGGGGAAGCAATCAGCCCCAGCATTTT
TRBV24-1	TRBJ2-5	NA	TRBD1	CATSDVGRGQETQYF	TGTGCCACCAGTGATGTCGGCAGGGGGCAGGAGACCCAGTACTTC
TRBV19	TRBJ1-2	NA	NA	CASSMAGLRGYTF	TGTGCCAGTAGTATGGCGGGGCTGAGGGGCTACACCTTC
TRBV24-1	TRBJ1-2	NA	TRBD1	CATSQGAYGYTF	TGTGCCACCTCCCAGGGGGCCTATGGCTACACCTTC
TRBV28	TRBJ1-5	NA	NA	CASSAGNQPQHF	TGTGCCAGCAGTGCGGGAAATCAGCCCCAGCATTTT
TRBV4-3	TRBJ2-3	NA	TRBD2	CASSQDPSGSTDTQYF	TGCGCCAGCAGCCAAGACCCTAGCGGTAGCACAGATACGCAGTATTTT
TRBV28	TRBJ1-2	NA	TRBD1	CASSAFSPQQGFGYTF	TGTGCCAGCAGTGCCTTCAGCCCACAACAGGGGTTTGGCTACACCTTC
TRBV6-2/TRBV6-3	TRBJ2-1	NA	NA	CASSYISGEQFF	TGTGCCAGCAGTTATATAAGCGGTGAGCAGTTCTTC
TRBV7-8	TRBJ1-1	NA	TRBD1	CASSLRDRGRRGITEAFF	TGTGCCAGCAGCTTGAGGGACAGGGGGCGCAGGGGGATTACTGAAGCTTTCTTT
TRBV30	TRBJ2-3	NA	TRBD2	CAWRVAGGGPDTQYF	TGTGCCTGGAGAGTAGCGGGAGGTGGTCCAGATACGCAGTATTTT
TRBV28	TRBJ2-1	NA	TRBD2	CASPSRTQAGGELNEQFF	TGTGCCAGCCCCTCACGGACACAAGCGGGAGGGGAGCTCAATGAGCAGTTCTTC
TRBV7-8	TRBJ1-3	NA	NA	CASSLSGLHTIYF	TGTGCCAGCAGCTTGTCGGGGTTGCACACCATATATTTT
TRBV28	TRBJ1-5	NA	TRBD1	CASSLGQGRQPQHF	TGTGCCAGCAGTTTAGGACAGGGAAGACAGCCCCAGCATTTT
TRBV7-6	TRBJ2-1	NA	NA	CASSLVGSLYNEQFF	TGTGCCAGCAGCTTAGTGGGCTCCCTTTACAATGAGCAGTTCTTC
TRBV30	TRBJ2-1	many	NA	CAWSYGGNPYNEQFF	TGTGCCTGGAGCTACGGCGGGAACCCCTACAATGAGCAGTTCTTC
TRBV15	TRBJ2-5	NA	TRBD2	CATSRAGGGLGKETQYF	TGTGCCACCAGCAGAGCCGGGGGAGGACTAGGAAAAGAGACCCAGTACTTC
TRBV28	TRBJ1-6	NA	NA	CASSLTDYNSPLHF	TGTGCCAGCAGTTTAACAGATTATAATTCACCCCTCCACTTT
TRBV24-1	TRBJ2-1	NA	NA	CATRTGGLDNEQFF	TGTGCCACCAGGACAGGCGGACTAGACAATGAGCAGTTCTTC
TRBV7-9	TRBJ1-1	few	NA	CASSTPGVSFTEAFF	TGTGCCAGCAGTACCCCGGGGGTGAGTTTCACTGAAGCTTTCTTT
TRBV18	TRBJ1-3	NA	NA	CASSPQGDSLSGNTIYF	TGTGCCAGCTCACCGCAAGGAGACAGCCTCTCTGGAAACACCATATATTTT
TRBV18	TRBJ2-7	NA	TRBD1	CASSPRDSPYSYEQYF	TGTGCCAGCTCACCACGGGACAGCCCATATTCCTACGAGCAGTACTTC
TRBV9	TRBJ2-7	NA	NA	CASSVLSDSSYEQYF	TGTGCCAGCAGCGTTTTGTCGGACAGCTCCTACGAGCAGTACTTC
TRBV11-2	TRBJ2-1	NA	TRBD1	CASSLVSPTGTGGRNEQFF	TGTGCCAGCAGCTTAGTATCCCCCACCGGGACAGGGGGAAGGAATGAGCAGTTCTTC
TRBV9	TRBJ2-1	once	TRBD2	CASSEGLAAYNEQFF	TGTGCCAGCAGCGAGGGACTAGCGGCGTACAATGAGCAGTTCTTC
TRBV13	TRBJ2-5	NA	TRBD2	CASSSLTSGTSRQETQYF	TGTGCCAGCAGCTCCTTGACTAGCGGGACTAGCAGGCAAGAGACCCAGTACTTC
TRBV28	TRBJ2-3	NA	TRBD2	CASSLASSGARDTQYF	TGTGCCAGCAGTTTGGCGTCTAGCGGGGCGCGGGATACGCAGTATTTT
TRBV2	TRBJ1-2	NA	NA	CASGGDFYGYTF	TGTGCCAGTGGGGGGGACTTCTATGGCTACACCTTC
TRBV30	TRBJ1-4	NA	TRBD1	CALQGDRTTNEKLFF	TGTGCCTTACAGGGGGACCGAACAACTAATGAAAAACTGTTTTTT
TRBV5-8	TRBJ2-1	NA	TRBD2	CASSSIAGVTNEQFF	TGTGCCAGCAGCTCGATAGCGGGAGTAACCAATGAGCAGTTCTTC
TRBV7-8	TRBJ1-2	NA	NA	CASSLVGATFNYGYTF	TGTGCCAGCAGCTTAGTAGGGGCGACCTTTAACTATGGCTACACCTTC
TRBV5-1	TRBJ2-3	NA	NA	CASSLIPGSPDTQYF	TGCGCCAGCAGCTTGATCCCCGGGAGTCCCGATACGCAGTATTTT
TRBV27	TRBJ2-4	NA	TRBD1	CASSSPTQTGVTNIQYF	TGTGCCAGCAGTTCTCCCACCCAGACAGGGGTCACAAACATTCAGTACTTC
TRBV2	TRBJ1-2	NA	NA	CASSSQVGAGGYTF	TGTGCCAGCAGTAGCCAGGTGGGGGCTGGTGGCTACACCTTC
TRBV10-3	TRBJ2-1	NA	TRBD2	CATIAGDLLYNEQFF	TGTGCCACCATTGCGGGGGACTTACTCTACAATGAGCAGTTCTTC
TRBV27	TRBJ2-7	NA	NA	CASTFSQGPYEQYF	TGTGCCAGCACTTTTAGCCAGGGGCCCTACGAGCAGTACTTC
TRBV27	TRBJ1-6	NA	NA	CASSSGQGLRDSPLHF	TGTGCCAGCAGTTCCGGCCAGGGGTTACGTGATTCACCCCTCCACTTT
TRBV19	TRBJ2-1	NA	TRBD1	CASSTGQGNEQFF	TGTGCCAGTAGTACCGGACAGGGCAATGAGCAGTTCTTC